The rows below give T cell receptor beta chains drawn from one sample of a study of tumor-infiltrating lymphocytes in primary liver carcinoma. TCRdb used MiXCR to reprocess the multiplex PCR reads, holding one entry per CDR3 protein. Among around 80,000 distinct CDR3 sequences listed, 60% to 75% were seen once. Sequenced sample: liver tumor tissue from sampling region 1. The receptors were sampled from a man aged 40-55 years with primary liver carcinoma and hepatitis B virus infection. CDR3s include the opening cysteine and the closing phenylalanine or tryptophan. Each record gives: clone size, V gene, D gene, J gene, CDR3 protein, CDR3 DNA. The D gene is left open where the match is weak. Part of the rows lack a size; the others show once, few, many or a class for expanded clones.

>large|TRBV11-2|NA|TRBJ2-2
CASSLVGRGTGELFF
TGTGCCAGCAGCTTAGTCGGACGGGGCACCGGGGAGCTGTTTTTT
>NA|TRBV30|NA|TRBJ2-7
CAWSPQPGVSYEQYF
TGTGCCTGGAGTCCACAACCGGGAGTGAGCTACGAGCAGTACTTC
>few|TRBV2|NA|TRBJ1-1
CASNAGNTEAFF
TGTGCCAGCAATGCGGGGAACACTGAAGCTTTCTTT
>NA|TRBV12-3/TRBV12-4|TRBD2|TRBJ2-1
CASKRRGTSGDEQFF
TGTGCCAGCAAGCGTCGAGGGACTAGCGGGGATGAGCAGTTCTTC
>NA|TRBV14|TRBD1|TRBJ1-1
CASRQWGQGNTEAFF
TGTGCTAGCCGCCAATGGGGACAGGGGAACACTGAAGCTTTCTTT
>many|TRBV24-1|NA|TRBJ2-3
CATSDFRGDTQYF
TGTGCCACCAGTGATTTCCGGGGAGATACGCAGTATTTT
>NA|TRBV5-4|NA|TRBJ2-7
CASMPGLHPHEQYF
TGTGCCAGCATGCCGGGACTCCATCCCCACGAGCAGTACTTT
>NA|TRBV7-9|NA|TRBJ2-7
CASSALRSYGQYF
TGTGCCAGCAGCGCCCTGAGGTCCTACGGGCAGTACTTC
>NA|TRBV5-1|NA|TRBJ2-6
CASNDAWASVLTF
TGCGCCAGCAACGACGCTTGGGCCAGCGTCCTGACTTTC
>NA|TRBV30|TRBD1|TRBJ1-3
CARSGTVEGSTIYF
TGTGCCCGGAGTGGGACAGTGGAAGGAAGCACCATATATTTT
>many|TRBV29-1|NA|TRBJ2-1
CSVDGKSHREQFF
TGCAGCGTTGACGGGAAGTCCCACAGAGAGCAGTTCTTC
>NA|TRBV4-2|NA|TRBJ2-7
CVGSQAGSPRWSGEQYF
TGTGTCGGCAGCCAAGCGGGTTCCCCCCGGTGGTCTGGCGAGCAGTACTTC
>NA|TRBV4-1|TRBD1|TRBJ2-2
CASIHRGQATGELFF
TGCGCCAGCATCCACCGGGGACAGGCCACCGGGGAGCTGTTTTTT
>NA|TRBV6-5|NA|TRBJ2-5
CASSYKRDQYF
TGTGCCAGCAGTTATAAGAGGGACCAGTACTTC
>NA|TRBV27|TRBD1|TRBJ2-7
CASSFRQGAYEQYF
TGTGCCAGCAGTTTTCGACAGGGGGCCTACGAGCAGTACTTC
>NA|TRBV6-5|TRBD2|TRBJ2-1
CASGYSGGLAAYVQFF
TGTGCCAGCGGTTATAGCGGTGGTCTAGCGGCATATGTGCAATTCTTC
>NA|TRBV12-3/TRBV12-4|NA|TRBJ2-7
CASSLTRGSYEQYF
TGTGCCAGTAGTTTAACGAGAGGGTCCTACGAGCAGTACTTC
>NA|TRBV2|TRBD1|TRBJ2-5
CASTRDRTQGTQYF
TGTGCCAGCACCCGGGACAGAACCCAAGGGACCCAGTACTTC
>NA|TRBV29-1|NA|TRBJ2-2
CSAVLQSNTGELFF
TGCAGCGCTGTGCTACAATCCAACACCGGGGAGCTGTTTTTT
>many|TRBV30|TRBD1|TRBJ1-4
CAWSPRTGGYLFF
TGTGCCTGGAGTCCCCGGACAGGGGGCTATCTGTTTTTT
>NA|TRBV7-3|NA|TRBJ1-6
CVSSLTPGDNSPLHF
TGTGTCAGCAGCTTAACGCCGGGTGACAATTCACCCCTCCACTTT
>NA|TRBV12-3/TRBV12-4|NA|TRBJ2-3
CAGSGATDTQYF
TGTGCCGGCAGCGGAGCCACAGATACCCAGTATTTT
>NA|TRBV12-3/TRBV12-4|NA|TRBJ2-5
CANSLMRGVEAQYF
TGTGCCAACAGTCTTATGAGAGGGGTGGAGGCCCAGTACTTC
>NA|TRBV6-5|NA|TRBJ2-7
CTSSPNPLGTEQYF
TGTACCAGCTCGCCCAACCCCCTGGGTACCGAGCAGTACTTC
>NA|TRBV11-2|NA|TRBJ2-2
CASGGWSAGEPFF
TGTGCCAGCGGCGGGTGGTCAGCCGGGGAGCCGTTTTTT
>NA|TRBV6-2/TRBV6-3|TRBD2|TRBJ2-5
CGSEPSSGGLQETQYF
TGTGGCAGCGAGCCTTCATCGGGGGGGTTACAAGAGACCCAGTACTTC
>NA|TRBV4-1|NA|TRBJ2-5
CASSLRLGGSQETQYF
TGCGCCAGCAGCCTAAGACTAGGGGGGTCACAAGAGACCCAGTACTTC
>NA|TRBV19|TRBD2|TRBJ2-7
CASSSRTSGSYEQYF
TGTGCCAGTAGTTCACGGACTAGCGGGTCCTACGAGCAGTACTTC
>NA|TRBV10-2|NA|TRBJ1-5
CTSSESDSGQPQHF
TGTACCAGCAGTGAATCCGACTCTGGTCAGCCCCAGCATTTT
>many|TRBV6-1|NA|TRBJ1-6
CASSEDGGGNSPLHF
TGTGCCAGCAGTGAAGACGGGGGTGGCAATTCACCCCTCCACTTT
>NA|TRBV7-2|NA|TRBJ2-7
CASSLFRTDLEQYF
TGTGCCAGCAGCTTATTTAGGACGGACCTCGAGCAGTACTTC
>NA|TRBV29-1|NA|TRBJ2-5
CSVEQETPYF
TGTAGCGTGGAGCAAGAGACCCCGTACTTC
>few|TRBV2|NA|TRBJ2-1
CASKFTSNNEQFF
TGTGCCAGCAAGTTTACGTCGAACAATGAGCAGTTCTTC
>NA|TRBV6-1|TRBD1|TRBJ2-3
CASSLTGGAGGTDRQYF
TGTGCCAGCAGTTTAACAGGGGGCGCTGGGGGCACAGATAGGCAGTATTTT
>NA|TRBV6-2/TRBV6-3|TRBD2|TRBJ2-3
CASSRSAGAQYF
TGTGCCAGCAGTCGATCAGCGGGGGCGCAGTATTTT
>few|TRBV6-5|NA|TRBJ2-5
CASSLGETQYF
TGTGCCAGCAGTTTAGGAGAGACCCAGTACTTC
>NA|TRBV12-3/TRBV12-4|NA|TRBJ2-4
CASSFGGKNIKYF
TGTGCGAGCAGTTTTGGAGGAAAAAACATTAAGTACTTC
>NA|TRBV4-2|NA|TRBJ1-3
CASSQDGGSGNTIFF
TGTGCCAGCAGCCAAGATGGGGGCTCCGGAAACACCATATTTTTT
>NA|TRBV29-1|NA|TRBJ2-7
CRARRTVHDEQYF
TGCCGCGCAAGGCGGACAGTCCACGACGAGCAGTACTTC
>NA|TRBV4-1|TRBD2|TRBJ2-7
CAGSQLTSGRSYEQYF
TGCGCCGGCAGCCAACTCACTAGCGGGAGGAGCTACGAGCAGTACTTC
>NA|TRBV6-1|NA|TRBJ2-6
CASTFDWGSSGANVLSF
TGTGCCAGCACTTTCGATTGGGGCAGCTCTGGGGCCAACGTCCTATCTTTC